This T cell receptor beta chain was identified during a study of Graves' ophthalmopathy and Graves' hyperthyroidism. Trimming shortened V by 3 bases and J by 6 bases, and 10 bases separated the two germline ends. This CDR3 has 13 residues. This clonotype appeared many times. CDR3 regions of TCR beta were amplified from RNA transcripts. The workflow started with a first-round RT-PCR run with HTBI primers and then moved on to a second-round multiplex PCR. TCRdb re-analysed the multiplex PCR reads in MiXCR, keeping a single row per CDR3 protein. The sample records 300,000 to 400,000 distinct CDR3 sequences, roughly 15% being singletons.

The sequence came from an adult man with Graves' ophthalmopathy. The sample was peripheral blood. This sequence joins TRBV12-3 or TRBV12-4 and TRBJ2-3; D gene uncertain. Here the CDR3 DNA reads TGTGCCAGCAGTTTTTCCAGCTCGGATACGCAGTATTTT. Residues: CASSFSSSDTQYF.